This note documents a single TCR beta chain sequence. Its antigen is still unknown. The record originates from a study of blood T cells in healthy people across ages. Then a second PCR, running roughly 7 to 11 cycles, was carried out with a sample-barcoded 5' primer and a J-beta primer mix. Each TCR beta cDNA got a 12-nucleotide random molecular identifier. MiXCR, applied by TCRdb to the 5' RACE reads, yields one record per CDR3 protein. The top ten clones hold approximately 23% of a sample with approximately 770,000 distinct CDR3 sequences, 58% of them seen once. Overall study findings and caveats: Naive T cell percentage showed a strong correlation with the diversity of TCR beta. Older individuals had lower TCR beta diversity per million T cells (the decline was roughly linear). Researchers said unsorted PBMCs prevented a conclusive naive versus antigen-experienced comparison.

The CDR3 spans 15 residues. Germline V CDR1 and CDR2: LGHDT, YNNKEL (reference sequence). The sequencing sample was made of blood. This receptor was taken from a young man in good health. The chain carries TRBV3-1 and TRBJ2-4; 9 bases are shared with TRBD2. The DNA end is more similar to TRBJ2-7, so the J call may be wrong. The CDR3 nucleotides are TGTGCCAGCAGCCAAGGACTAGCGGCAAACTACGAGCAGTACTTC. Translated: CASSQGLAANYEQYF.